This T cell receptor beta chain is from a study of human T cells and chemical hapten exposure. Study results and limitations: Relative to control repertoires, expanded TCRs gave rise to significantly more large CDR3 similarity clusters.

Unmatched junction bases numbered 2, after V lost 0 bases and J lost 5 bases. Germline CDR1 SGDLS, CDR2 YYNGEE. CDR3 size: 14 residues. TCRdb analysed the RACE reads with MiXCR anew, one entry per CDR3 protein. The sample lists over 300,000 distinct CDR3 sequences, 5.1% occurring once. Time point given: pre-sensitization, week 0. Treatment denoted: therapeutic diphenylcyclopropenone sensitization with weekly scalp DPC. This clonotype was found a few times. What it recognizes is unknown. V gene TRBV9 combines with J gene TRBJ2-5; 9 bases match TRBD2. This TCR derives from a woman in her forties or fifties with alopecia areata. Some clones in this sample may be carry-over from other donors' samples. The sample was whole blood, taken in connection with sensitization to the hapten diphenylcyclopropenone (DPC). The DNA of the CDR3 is TGTGCCAGCAGCGTAGAACTAGCGGGCGAGACCCAGTACTTC. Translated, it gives CASSVELAGETQYF.